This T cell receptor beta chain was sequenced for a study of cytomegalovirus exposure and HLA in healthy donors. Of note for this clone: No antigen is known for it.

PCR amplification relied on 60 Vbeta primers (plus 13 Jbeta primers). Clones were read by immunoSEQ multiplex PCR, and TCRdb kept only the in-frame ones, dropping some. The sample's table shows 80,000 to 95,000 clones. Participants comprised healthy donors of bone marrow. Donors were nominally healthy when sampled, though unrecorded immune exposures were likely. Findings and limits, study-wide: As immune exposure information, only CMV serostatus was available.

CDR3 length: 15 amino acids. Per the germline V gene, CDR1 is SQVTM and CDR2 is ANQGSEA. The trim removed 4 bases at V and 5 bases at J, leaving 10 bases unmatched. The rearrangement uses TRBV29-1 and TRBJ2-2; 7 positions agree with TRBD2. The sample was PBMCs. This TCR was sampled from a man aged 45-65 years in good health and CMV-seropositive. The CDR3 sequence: CSVVIGGGWTGELFF. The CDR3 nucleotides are TGCAGCGTTGTAATTGGGGGAGGGTGGACCGGGGAGCTGTTTTTT.